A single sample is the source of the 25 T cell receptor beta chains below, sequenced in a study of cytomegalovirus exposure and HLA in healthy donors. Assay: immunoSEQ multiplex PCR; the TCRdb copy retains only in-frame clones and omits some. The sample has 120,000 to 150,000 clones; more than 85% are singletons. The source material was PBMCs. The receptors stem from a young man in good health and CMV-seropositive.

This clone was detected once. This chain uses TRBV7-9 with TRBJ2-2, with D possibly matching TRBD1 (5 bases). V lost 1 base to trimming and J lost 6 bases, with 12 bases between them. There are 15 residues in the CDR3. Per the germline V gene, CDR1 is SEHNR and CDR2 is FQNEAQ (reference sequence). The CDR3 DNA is TGTGCCAGCAGCTTAGACCTTCGACAGTCCGGGGAGCTGTTTTTT. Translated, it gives CASSLDLRQSGELFF.

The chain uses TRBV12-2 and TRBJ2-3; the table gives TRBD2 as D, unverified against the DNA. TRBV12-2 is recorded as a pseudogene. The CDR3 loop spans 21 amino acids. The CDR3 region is CASRQIGPGGRAYKSTDTQYF. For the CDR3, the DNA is TGTGCAAGTCGCCAAATAGGGCCTGGCGGGAGGGCCTATAAAAGCACAGATACGCAGTATTTT.

CDR3 sequence reads: CAWSVGLAGRYEQYF. DNA of the CDR3: TGTGCCTGGAGTGTGGGTCTAGCGGGACGCTACGAGCAGTACTTC. V is TRBV30 and J is TRBJ2-7; 9 nucleotides match TRBD2. Germline CDR1 and CDR2: GTSNPN and SVGIG (reference sequence). V gave up 0 bases and J gave up 3 bases; unmatched junction bases: 6. The CDR3 consists of 15 residues.

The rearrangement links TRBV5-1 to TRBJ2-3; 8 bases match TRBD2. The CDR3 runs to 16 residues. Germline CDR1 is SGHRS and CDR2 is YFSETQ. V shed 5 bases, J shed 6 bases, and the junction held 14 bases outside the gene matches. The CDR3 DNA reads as TGCGCCAGCAGACCCCGGGGCGGGGGGAATAAGGATACGCAGTATTTT. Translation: CASRPRGGGNKDTQYF.

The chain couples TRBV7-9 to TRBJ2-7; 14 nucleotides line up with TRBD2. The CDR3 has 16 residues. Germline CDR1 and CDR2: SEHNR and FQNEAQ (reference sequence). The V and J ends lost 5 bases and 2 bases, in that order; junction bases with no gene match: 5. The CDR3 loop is CASSLTSGRGAYEQYF. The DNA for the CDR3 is TGTGCCAGCAGCCTGACTAGCGGGAGGGGCGCCTACGAGCAGTACTTC. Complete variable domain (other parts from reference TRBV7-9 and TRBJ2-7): DTGVSQNPRHKITKRGQNVTFRCDPISEHNRLYWYRQTLGQGPEFLTYFQNEAQLEKSRLLSDRFSAERPKGSFSTLEIQRTEQGDSAMYLCASSLTSGRGAYEQYFGPGTRLTVT.

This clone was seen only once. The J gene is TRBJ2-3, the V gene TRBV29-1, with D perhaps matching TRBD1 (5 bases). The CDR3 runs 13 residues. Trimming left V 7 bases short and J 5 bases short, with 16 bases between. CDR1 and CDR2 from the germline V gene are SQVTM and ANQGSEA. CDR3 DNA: TGCAGCGCCTCTAGGGTTGGACAAGATACGCAGTATTTT. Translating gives CSASRVGQDTQYF.

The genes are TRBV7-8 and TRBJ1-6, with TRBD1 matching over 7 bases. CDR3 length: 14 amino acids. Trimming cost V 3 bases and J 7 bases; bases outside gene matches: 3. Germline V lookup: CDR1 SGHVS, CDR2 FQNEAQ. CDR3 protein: CASSFSDRNSPLHF. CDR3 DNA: TGTGCCAGCAGCTTCTCGGACAGGAATTCACCCCTCCACTTT.

The DNA of the CDR3 is TGTGCCAGCTCCGAGGGACAGGGGGCGGGGTACTATGGCTACACCTTC. This translates into CASSEGQGAGYYGYTF. V gene TRBV5-6 combines with J gene TRBJ1-2; 12 bases match TRBD1. Germline V gene sequence: CDR1 SGHDT, CDR2 YYEEEE. The CDR3 covers 16 residues. The junction had 10 bases not matched to a gene; V was cut back by 7 bases and J by 3 bases.

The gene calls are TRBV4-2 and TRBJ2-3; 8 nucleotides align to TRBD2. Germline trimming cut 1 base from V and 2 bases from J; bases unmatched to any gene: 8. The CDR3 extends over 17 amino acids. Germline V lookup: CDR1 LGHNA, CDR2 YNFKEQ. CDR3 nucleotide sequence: TGTGCCAGCAGCCAAGCCGCGGGACTAGGTTTCACAGATACGCAGTATTTT. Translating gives CASSQAAGLGFTDTQYF.

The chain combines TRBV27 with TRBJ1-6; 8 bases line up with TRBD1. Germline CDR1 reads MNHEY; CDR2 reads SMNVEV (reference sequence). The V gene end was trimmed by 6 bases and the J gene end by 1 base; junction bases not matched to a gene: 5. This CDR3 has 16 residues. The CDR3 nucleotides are TGTGCCAGCAGGCTGGACAGGGCTTCCTATAATTCACCCCTCCACTTT. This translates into CASRLDRASYNSPLHF.

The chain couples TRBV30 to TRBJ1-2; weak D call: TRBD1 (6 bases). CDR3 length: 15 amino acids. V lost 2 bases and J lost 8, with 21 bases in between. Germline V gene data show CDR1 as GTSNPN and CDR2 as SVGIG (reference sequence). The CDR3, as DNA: TGTGCCTGGAGTCATACGACTCGAACAGGGAGCGGCTACACCTTC. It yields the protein CAWSHTTRTGSGYTF.

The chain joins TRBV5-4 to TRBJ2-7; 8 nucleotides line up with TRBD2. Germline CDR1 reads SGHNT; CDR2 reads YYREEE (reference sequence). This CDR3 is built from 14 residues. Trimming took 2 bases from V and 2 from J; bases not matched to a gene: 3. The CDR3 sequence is CASSFRGGTYEQYF. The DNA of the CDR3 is TGTGCCAGCAGCTTCCGCGGGGGGACCTACGAGCAGTACTTC.

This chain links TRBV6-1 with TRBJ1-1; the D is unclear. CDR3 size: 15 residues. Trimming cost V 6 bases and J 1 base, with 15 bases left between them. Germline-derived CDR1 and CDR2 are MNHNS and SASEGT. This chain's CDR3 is CASSATQRSNTEAFF. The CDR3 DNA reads TGTGCCAGCAGCGCGACTCAGCGTTCGAACACTGAAGCTTTCTTT.

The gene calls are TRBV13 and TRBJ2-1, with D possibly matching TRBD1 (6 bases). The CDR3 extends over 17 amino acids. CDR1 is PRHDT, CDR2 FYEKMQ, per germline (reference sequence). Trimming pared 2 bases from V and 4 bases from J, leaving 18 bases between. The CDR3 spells CASSLSSRGPPYNEQFF. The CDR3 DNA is TGTGCCAGCAGCTTATCTTCCAGGGGCCCGCCTTACAATGAGCAGTTCTTC.

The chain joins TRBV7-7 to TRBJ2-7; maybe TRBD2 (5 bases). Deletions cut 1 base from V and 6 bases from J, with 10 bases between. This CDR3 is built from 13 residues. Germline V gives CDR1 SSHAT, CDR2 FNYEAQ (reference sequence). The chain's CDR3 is CASSLDLGSEQYF. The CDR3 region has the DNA TGTGCCAGCAGCTTAGATCTGGGGAGCGAGCAGTACTTC.

CDR3 coding DNA: TGCGCCAGCAAGGCCCCACAAGACTACCACTACAATGAGCAGTTCTTC. It encodes CASKAPQDYHYNEQFF. The chain is built from TRBV10-1 and TRBJ2-1; D is perhaps TRBD2 (5 bases). The germline V and J ends were trimmed by 7 bases and 3 bases, with 19 bases remaining between them. CDR3 length: 16 amino acids. Germline V gives CDR1 WNHNN, CDR2 SYGVQD (reference sequence).

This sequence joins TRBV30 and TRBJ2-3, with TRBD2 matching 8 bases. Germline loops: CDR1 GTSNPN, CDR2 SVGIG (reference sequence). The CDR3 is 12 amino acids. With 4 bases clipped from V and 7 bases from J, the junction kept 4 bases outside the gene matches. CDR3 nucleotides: TGTGCCTGGAAACGGGGGGGAAATACGCAGTATTTT. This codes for CAWKRGGNTQYF.

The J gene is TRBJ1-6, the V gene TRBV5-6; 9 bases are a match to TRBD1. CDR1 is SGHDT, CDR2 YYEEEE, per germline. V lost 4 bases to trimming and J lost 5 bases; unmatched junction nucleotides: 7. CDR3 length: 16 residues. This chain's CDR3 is CASSGGTGKHNSPLHF. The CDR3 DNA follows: TGTGCCAGCAGCGGGGGGACAGGGAAACATAATTCACCCCTCCACTTT.

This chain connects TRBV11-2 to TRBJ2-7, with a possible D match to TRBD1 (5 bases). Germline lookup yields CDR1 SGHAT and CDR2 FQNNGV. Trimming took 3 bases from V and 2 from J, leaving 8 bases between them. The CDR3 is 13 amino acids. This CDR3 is CASSFDSTYEQYF. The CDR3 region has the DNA TGTGCCAGCAGCTTTGACAGTACCTACGAGCAGTACTTC.

The CDR3 sequence: CASGRGNEQFF. DNA of the CDR3: TGTGCCAGCGGCAGGGGTAATGAGCAGTTCTTC. The chain has TRBV6-5 and TRBJ2-1; D is possibly TRBD1 (6 bases). CDR3 size: 11 residues. Trimming removed 8 bases at V and 7 bases at J, with 9 bases between. Per germline, CDR1 MNHEY and CDR2 SVGAGI.

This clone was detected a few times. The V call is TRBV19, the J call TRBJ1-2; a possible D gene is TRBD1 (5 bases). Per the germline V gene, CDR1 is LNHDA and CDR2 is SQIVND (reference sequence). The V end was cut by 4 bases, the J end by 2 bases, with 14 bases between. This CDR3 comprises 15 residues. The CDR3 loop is CASSNPKTANYGYTF. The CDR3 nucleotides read TGTGCCAGTAGTAACCCCAAGACAGCAAACTATGGCTACACCTTC.

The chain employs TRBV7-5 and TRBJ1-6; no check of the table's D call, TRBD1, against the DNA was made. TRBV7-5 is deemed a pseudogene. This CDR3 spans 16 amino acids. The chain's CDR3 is CARSYRDRGRNSPLHF. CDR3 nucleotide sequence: TGTGCCAGAAGCTACCGGGACAGGGGGCGGAATTCACCCCTCCACTTT.

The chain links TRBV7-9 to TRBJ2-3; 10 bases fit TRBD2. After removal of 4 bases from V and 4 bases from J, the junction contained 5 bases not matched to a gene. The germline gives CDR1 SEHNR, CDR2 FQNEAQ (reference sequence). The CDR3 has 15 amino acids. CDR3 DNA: TGTGCCAGCAGCTCTAGCGGGGGCGGCGCAGATACGCAGTATTTT. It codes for CASSSSGGGADTQYF.

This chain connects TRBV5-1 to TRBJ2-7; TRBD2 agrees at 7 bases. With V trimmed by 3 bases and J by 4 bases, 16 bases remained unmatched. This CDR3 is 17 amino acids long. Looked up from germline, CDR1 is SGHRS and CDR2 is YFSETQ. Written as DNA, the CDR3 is TGCGCCAGCAGCTCGTACAGCGGGACTCTGCTGAGGTACGAGCAGTACTTC. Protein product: CASSSYSGTLLRYEQYF.

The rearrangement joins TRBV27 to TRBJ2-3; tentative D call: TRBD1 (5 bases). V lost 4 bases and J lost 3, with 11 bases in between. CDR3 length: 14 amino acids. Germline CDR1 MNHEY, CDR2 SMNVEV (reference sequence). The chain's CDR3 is CASSSLPGTDTQYF. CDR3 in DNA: TGTGCCAGCAGTTCTCTCCCAGGGACAGATACGCAGTATTTT.